This paragraph covers one TCR beta chain sequence. This clonotype has at least ten counts. No antigen is known for it. Within one base of it there is no much larger clone, and no base qualities were kept. The data are from a study of T cells in Graves' hyperthyroidism and ophthalmopathy (dated by TCRdb to between 2018 and 2021). As for the study more broadly: Peripheral blood was sampled at the time of initial diagnosis, prior to any treatment. The roughly 99 discovery patients were divided at random into training and test sets in a 7:3 ratio. A discovery cohort of about 100 patients, 43 with Graves' ophthalmopathy and about 60 with stable Graves' hyperthyroidism, was used to find distinguishing TCR V-J signatures. Once sampling was done, hyperthyroidism patients were given methimazole at a starting dose of 30 mg daily, whereas ophthalmopathy patients were given high-dose intravenous methylprednisolone. The paper describes TCR Vbeta CDR3 sequencing of 135 peripheral blood samples, made up of 43 ophthalmopathy patients, 70 to 80 hyperthyroidism patients and 17 progressor patients. Prospective prediction of ophthalmopathy was tested in an independent validation cohort consisting of some 19 hyperthyroidism patients and approximately 16 patients who later progressed to ophthalmopathy. The study also compared thyroid tissue and blood T-cell repertoires from a handful of Graves' hyperthyroidism patients.

Taken from cysteine to phenylalanine, the CDR3 has 15 residues. Only CDR3 DNA remains: 45 bases, in frame from the first base. V lost 5 bases and J lost 4 bases; the stretch between them is 17 bases long. For CDR1 and CDR2, the germline V gene lists SGHTA and FQGNSA. Here is what the overall study found, with its caveats: A model built on a 13 V-J signature distinguished ophthalmopathy from stable hyperthyroidism, reaching roughly 88% sensitivity and about 81% specificity in cross-validation and 80%/75% in testing. No statistical method was used to fix the sample size in advance, and group allocation was not hidden from the investigators. Blood samples also contained most of the expanded thyroid clonotypes (frequency above 0.001), which suggests that blood repertoires may reflect thyroid immune responses. In validation, the model predicted progression to ophthalmopathy with 60% to 71% sensitivity and less than 80% specificity, a median of about 6.7 months before onset.

The TCR beta CDR3 regions were amplified from the RNA transcripts. For the first round of RT-PCR on the TCR CDR3, the HTBI primer set was used together with the Qiagen OneStep RT-PCR kit. Libraries were constructed in a second round of multiplex PCR, after which size selection and purification were performed. Sequencing of the libraries was done on an Illumina HiSeq2000 using paired-end 100 bp reads. The authors' pipeline ran thus. SOAPnuke was used to process the raw data, throwing out any read that contained adapters or uncalled bases, had a mean Phred below 15, or lacked an exact constant-primer or identifier match. COPE v1.2.5 was used to merge the high-quality paired reads, and each unique nucleotide sequence was defined as a clonotype. MiTCR v1.1 was used to align clonotypes to the IMGT TRBV, TRBD and TRBJ reference segments. The analysis was restricted to V-J combinations with a frequency above 0.0001, which together covered just over 98% of the repertoires. A TCS score was defined as the ratio between F50 (clonal expansion) and ExV (chaos), using BLOSUM62-based TCRdist between CDR3 peptides within each V-J. Welch's t-statistics and random forest reduced 500 to 650 V-J features to 10 to 15, which were used in a naive Bayes classifier (R e1071). TCRdb trimmed the raw reads at Q25, called clones with MiXCR and kept productive beta chains. Identical CDR3 protein sequences are pooled into one entry, listed with their most common genes and DNA. TCRdb's processing, not the authors', yielded these V and J calls. Within this sample are about 290,000 distinct CDR3 sequences, with 15% of them counted one time only. The biggest ten clones account for roughly 31% of the sample.

Hyperthyroidism patients were newly diagnosed, had a disease duration of under 2 months, and were aged 18 to 65 years. Any patient with an uncontrolled infection, another autoimmune disease, pregnancy or lactation was excluded. Diagnoses relied on clinical symptoms, serum thyroxine and TRAb, thyroid ultrasound and orbital computed tomography. Blood from progressor patients was collected at the time of first diagnosis with hyperthyroidism, before any ophthalmopathy symptoms had appeared. PBMCs were separated from approximately 10 ml of fresh peripheral blood using Ficoll-Paque density gradient centrifugation. Progressor patients were defined as those initially diagnosed with Graves' hyperthyroidism in whom ophthalmopathy developed during follow-up. Trizol reagent was used to extract total RNA, and RNA quality was then checked on an Agilent 2100 Bioanalyzer.

This chain is built from TRBV7-2 and TRBJ1-2, with TRBD1 as a weak D call on 5 bases. This TCR was recovered from a woman in her fifties or sixties with Graves' hyperthyroidism that later progressed to Graves' ophthalmopathy. Sequencing was carried out using blood. The sequence in DNA is TGTGCCAGCAGCCCTATGCGGACTGGGGGCTATGGCTACACCTTC. Protein translation: CASSPMRTGGYGYTF.